The present TCR beta chain was sequenced within a study of blood T cells in healthy people across ages. Study results and limitations: It was found that TCR beta diversity correlated strongly with the percentage of naive T cells.

This clonotype was counted between two and nine times. Its antigen is unidentified. The ends were cut back, 1 base at V and 3 bases at J, with 14 bases in the middle. CDR1 is SGHKS, CDR2 YYEKEE, per germline (reference sequence). This CDR3 has 16 residues. Combining a sample-barcoded 5' primer with a J-beta primer mix, a second PCR ran for about 6 to 11 cycles. TCRdb recomputed calls from the 5' RACE reads with MiXCR, one row per CDR3 protein. This sample has more than 500,000 distinct CDR3 sequences, with roughly a quarter found just once. These data are also associated with another study on T cells of mothers and their children. Turning to that study: Each mother gave over 8 million TCR beta CDR3 reads; each child, about 2.8 million.

The specimen was blood. The chain joins TRBV5-5 to TRBJ2-1; TRBD2 is a possible D gene (6 bases). The TCR originated in a boy between 2 and 10 years old in good health. The CDR3, as DNA: TGTGCCAGCAGCTTGTATTCGGGACTCGACTACAATGAGCAGTTCTTC. It codes for CASSLYSGLDYNEQFF.